The 2 T cell receptor beta chains listed next were all sequenced from one sample in a study of T cell therapy after organ transplantation. The protocol was immunoSEQ multiplex PCR, while the TCRdb copy is restricted to in-frame clones and leaves out a portion. The sample records about 1,800 clones, around 73% being singletons. No antigen has been assigned to these receptors. The sequencing here drew on CD8+ T cells from blood, taken before autologous CMV-specific T cell therapy. These receptors originate from a human patient who had received a solid organ transplant and had CMV disease.

The chain combines TRBV7-9 with TRBJ1-1; D is possibly TRBD1 (6 bases). V lost 5 bases, J lost 1 base, and 14 bases lay in between. This CDR3 region has 15 residues. Germline V lookup: CDR1 SEHNR, CDR2 FQNEAQ (reference sequence). The CDR3 loop is CASSDPRQANTEAFF. In DNA, the CDR3 is TGTGCCAGCAGCGACCCCCGACAGGCGAACACTGAAGCTTTCTTT.

This clone was seen more than once but under ten times. The rearrangement uses TRBV29-1 and TRBJ2-5; D not certain. V dropped 3 bases and J dropped 3 bases, with 14 bases sitting between them. Germline V CDR1 and CDR2: SQVTM, ANQGSEA. The CDR3 is 14 residues long. The CDR3 region is CSVDRGDAEETQYF. As DNA, the CDR3 is TGCAGCGTTGACCGTGGTGACGCCGAAGAGACCCAGTACTTC.